This T cell receptor beta chain stems from a study of patients and donors after allogeneic stem cell transplantation. Germline CDR1 SEHNR, CDR2 FQNEAQ (reference sequence). The CDR3 is 15 amino acids. After removal of 7 bases from V and 5 bases from J, the junction contained 12 bases not matched to a gene. Each CDR3 protein is one row after TCRdb ran MiXCR on the RT-PCR reads. Among about 410,000 distinct CDR3 sequences listed, approximately 16% were seen once. The rearrangement links TRBV7-9 to TRBJ1-1; 8 bases match TRBD1. This TCR derives from a human donor who was either an allogeneic HSCT recipient or a stem cell or donor lymphocyte infusion donor (not recorded which). It is not recorded whose cells these are; they may come from a transplant donor. The sequenced sample consisted of blood, either unsorted or a sorted T cell fraction (not recorded which). The CDR3 protein is CASTQQTGEKTEAFF. CDR3 coding DNA: TGTGCCAGCACCCAACAGACAGGGGAGAAAACTGAAGCTTTCTTT.